These 27 T cell receptor beta chains were sequenced from one sample in a study of cytomegalovirus exposure and HLA in healthy donors. PCR involved 60 Vbeta and 13 Jbeta primers. Generated by immunoSEQ multiplex PCR, the TCRdb table keeps only in-frame clones and is missing some. The repertoire holds 70,000 to 90,000 clones, about 72% seen once, with less than 25% in the top ten. The sequenced sample consisted of PBMCs. These receptor sequences come from a man aged 40-49 years in good health and CMV-seropositive.

This clone was detected only a few times. V and J are TRBV6-5 and TRBJ1-4, with no clear D. The CDR3 is 13 residues long. V was trimmed by 0 bases and J by 13 bases, leaving 12 bases between them. The V gene's germline CDR1 is MNHEY and CDR2 SVGAGI. The CDR3 bases are TGTGCCAGCAGTTACTCCTCGGGGAAAGCACTGTTTTTT. Its translation: CASSYSSGKALFF.

The V gene is TRBV19, the J gene TRBJ2-5, with TRBD1 matching over 9 bases. Germline trimming cut 5 bases from V and 4 bases from J; bases unmatched to any gene: 5. This CDR3 comprises 14 residues. Germline CDR1 is LNHDA and CDR2 is SQIVND (reference sequence). The chain's CDR3 is CASSAIQGAETQYF. The CDR3 bases are TGTGCCAGTAGTGCCATACAGGGGGCAGAGACCCAGTACTTC.

In its sample, this clone ranks as medium-sized. The chain recombines TRBV27 with TRBJ1-1, with TRBD1 identical over 11 bases. The CDR3 length is 15 residues. Germline V gene lookup returns CDR1 MNHEY and CDR2 SMNVEV (reference sequence). V trimming: 6 bases; J trimming: 5 bases; junction bases outside the gene matches: 8. The CDR3 spells CASRYGQGAWTEAFF. The CDR3 region has the DNA TGTGCCAGCAGATATGGACAGGGGGCTTGGACTGAAGCTTTCTTT.

V gene TRBV10-3 combines with J gene TRBJ2-7; D might be TRBD1 (6 bases). The germline CDR1 and CDR2 sequences are ENHRY and SYGVKD. Trimming pared 7 bases from V and 6 bases from J, leaving 19 bases between. The CDR3 runs to 14 residues. The CDR3 spells CAITDGQTIGEQYF. The CDR3 nucleotides read TGTGCCATCACCGACGGACAGACCATCGGCGAGCAGTACTTC.

This sequence joins TRBV12-5 and TRBJ2-2; a possible D gene is TRBD2 (6 bases). The germline V and J ends were trimmed by 3 bases and 4 bases, with 18 bases remaining between them. The CDR3 sequence is 17 residues long. Germline CDR1 LGHNT, CDR2 FRNRAP. CDR3 region: CASGFSPLEGRTGELFF. The CDR3 nucleotides are TGTGCTAGTGGTTTCTCACCCCTGGAGGGTCGCACCGGGGAGCTGTTTTTT.

The J gene is TRBJ1-2, the V gene TRBV4-1; 8 bases line up with TRBD1. Germline V gives CDR1 MGHRA, CDR2 YSYEKL. J gave up 7 bases and V 1 base, and 8 bases lay outside the gene matches. The CDR3 has 15 amino acids. The CDR3 loop reads CASSQVPGQGFGYTF. The CDR3 nucleotides read TGCGCCAGCAGCCAAGTACCCGGACAGGGATTTGGCTACACCTTC.

This clone has only a few counts. The V and J genes are TRBV5-1 and TRBJ2-2, with 8 bases matching TRBD1. The CDR3 runs to 16 residues. Germline CDR1 reads SGHRS; CDR2 reads YFSETQ. The junction had 9 bases not matched to a gene; V was cut back by 5 bases and J by 3 bases. In DNA form, the CDR3 reads TGCGCCAGCAGTTGGACAGGGACCGCGGACACCGGGGAGCTGTTTTTT. This translates into CASSWTGTADTGELFF.

The chain carries TRBV5-4 and TRBJ1-3; D not certain. Germline CDR1 SGHNT, CDR2 YYREEE (reference sequence). This CDR3 is built from 14 residues. V shed 3 bases and J shed 4 bases, with 11 bases lying between them. The CDR3 DNA reads TGTGCCAGCAGCTCCGGGCCGGGGGGAAACACCATATATTTT. Translation: CASSSGPGGNTIYF.

The V gene is TRBV7-3, the J gene TRBJ1-1; maybe TRBD1 (5 bases). Looked up from germline, CDR1 is SGHTA and CDR2 is FQGTGA. Trimming stripped 4 bases from V and 5 bases from J, with 11 bases between. The CDR3 is 13 amino acids. The chain's CDR3 is CASSSTGETEAFF. The CDR3, as DNA: TGTGCCAGCAGCTCCACAGGTGAGACTGAAGCTTTCTTT.

The table lists this clone with a count of one. The V call is TRBV11-2, the J call TRBJ2-5, with D tentatively TRBD2 (6 bases). V gave up 4 bases and J gave up 7 bases, with 16 bases separating them. Germline loops: CDR1 SGHAT, CDR2 FQNNGV. CDR3 size: 14 residues. The CDR3 here is CASSYRDSHGTQYF. CDR3 DNA: TGTGCCAGCAGCTACCGGGACTCCCACGGGACCCAGTACTTC.

The chain links TRBV29-1 to TRBJ1-2; the D gene is possibly TRBD1 (5 bases). Germline values: CDR1 SQVTM, CDR2 ANQGSEA. Trimming stripped 5 bases from V and 4 bases from J, with 14 bases between. The CDR3 is 13 residues long. CDR3 residues: CSVLSGRPYGYTF. DNA of the CDR3: TGCAGCGTTTTGTCAGGGAGGCCCTATGGCTACACCTTC. The full variable domain, its missing parts supplied by reference TRBV29-1 and TRBJ1-2, is SAVISQKPSRDICQRGTSLTIQCQVDSQVTMMFWYRQQPGQSLTLIATANQGSEATYESGFVIDKFPISRPNLTFSTLTVSNMSPEDSSIYLCSVLSGRPYGYTFGSGTRLTVV.

The chain has TRBV2 and TRBJ1-1; 12 bases align to TRBD1. The CDR3 contains 14 residues. Losses at the gene ends were 8 bases for V and 10 bases for J; bases not matched to a gene: 11. Per germline, CDR1 SNHLY and CDR2 FYNNEI. The CDR3 loop reads CASHGTGGDLVAFF. The CDR3 DNA reads as TGTGCCAGCCATGGGACAGGGGGCGATCTTGTAGCTTTCTTT.

The CDR3, as DNA: TGTGCCAGCAGACCACGGGACAGAGGGAGCTATGGCTACACCTTC. This codes for CASRPRDRGSYGYTF. The chain recombines TRBV27 with TRBJ1-2; TRBD1 matches at 7 bases. Germline CDR1 MNHEY, CDR2 SMNVEV (reference sequence). There are 15 residues in the CDR3. The V and J ends lost 6 bases and 4 bases, in that order; junction bases with no gene match: 11.

This rearrangement joins TRBV6-1 to TRBJ1-1, with D unclear. In germline, CDR1 is MNHNS, CDR2 SASEGT. The CDR3 spans 15 residues. V lost 0 bases and J lost 1, with 9 bases in between. CDR3 loop: CASSEAEQWNTEAFF. As DNA, the CDR3 is TGTGCCAGCAGTGAAGCGGAGCAGTGGAACACTGAAGCTTTCTTT.

The chain has TRBV30 and TRBJ1-4, with 7 bases lining up with TRBD1. The CDR3 sequence is 13 residues long. Germline loops: CDR1 GTSNPN, CDR2 SVGIG (reference sequence). J gave up 8 bases and V 3 bases, and 6 bases lay outside the gene matches. The CDR3 DNA sequence: TGTGCCTGGAGCCGACAGGGCCAAGAAAAACTGTTTTTT. It yields the protein CAWSRQGQEKLFF. The full variable domain, in which reference TRBV30 and TRBJ1-4 provide the parts outside the CDR3, is SQTIHQWPATLVQPVGSPLSLECTVEGTSNPNLYWYRQAAGRGLQLLFYSVGIGQISSEVPQNLSASRPQDRQFILSSKKLLLSDSGFYLCAWSRQGQEKLFFGSGTQLSVL.

J is TRBJ1-2 and V is TRBV7-9; no firm D call. The germline V gene has CDR1 SEHNR and CDR2 FQNEAQ (reference sequence). The V and J ends lost 5 bases and 12 bases respectively, with 16 bases between them. This CDR3 is 12 amino acids long. This CDR3 is CASSPPGGRDTF. CDR3 coding DNA: TGTGCCAGCAGCCCACCGGGAGGACGGGACACCTTC.

J is TRBJ2-2 and V is TRBV5-1; 8 nucleotides align to TRBD2. The CDR3 is made up of 19 amino acids. The ends lost 4 bases at V and 0 bases at J; junction bases unmatched: 14. The germline CDR1 and CDR2 sequences are SGHRS and YFSETQ. The CDR3 DNA sequence: TGCGCCAGCAGCCCCCTGCCGCTAGCGGGCGGGGCGAACACCGGGGAGCTGTTTTTT. This translates into CASSPLPLAGGANTGELFF.

Points on this clone: Mismatch with germline at one junction end may stem from a read error. Within the sample, other DNA sequences also encode this same CDR3. The CDR3 coding sequence is TGCGCCAGCAGCTTGGTTCCAGGGAACACTGAGGCTTTCTTT. It encodes CASSLVPGNTEAFF. This sequence joins TRBV5-1 and TRBJ1-1; possible D gene TRBD1, 5 bases. CDR1 and CDR2 from the germline V gene are SGHRS and YFSETQ. The CDR3 is made up of 14 amino acids.

The rearrangement joins TRBV5-1 to TRBJ2-5; TRBD1 agrees at 8 bases. The J call is uncertain, as TRBJ2-7 better fits the DNA end. Germline assignment: CDR1 SGHRS and CDR2 YFSETQ. This CDR3 contains 16 residues. The CDR3 DNA sequence: TGCGCCAGCAGCCCAAGGGCAGGGGGCGCGGGCTACGAGCAGTACTTC. This codes for CASSPRAGGAGYEQYF.

There are a few counts of this clone. The chain joins TRBV6-1 to TRBJ1-4; D is unclear. This CDR3 spans 13 amino acids. In germline, CDR1 is MNHNS, CDR2 SASEGT. V lost 2 bases and J 7 bases, leaving 8 bases between the germline ends. The CDR3 is CASSENSREKLFF. For the CDR3, the DNA is TGTGCCAGCAGTGAAAATAGCCGTGAAAAACTGTTTTTT.

This clone was seen once. The chain has TRBV7-2 and TRBJ2-3, with 7 nucleotides matching TRBD2. Germline V CDR1 and CDR2: SGHTA, FQGNSA. The CDR3 is 19 amino acids. With 0 bases clipped from V and 1 base from J, the junction kept 13 bases outside the gene matches. In DNA form, the CDR3 reads TGTGCCAGCAGCTTAGCGGCAACCGGGACTACCTCCGGCACAGATACGCAGTATTTT. Amino acids: CASSLAATGTTSGTDTQYF.

The V call is TRBV9, the J call TRBJ1-5; 7 bases match TRBD1. CDR1 SGDLS and CDR2 YYNGEE come from the germline V gene. The ends lost 3 bases at V and 2 bases at J; junction bases unmatched: 8. The CDR3 sequence is 16 residues long. The CDR3 loop is CASSGPTGEGNQPQHF. For the CDR3, the DNA is TGTGCCAGCAGCGGACCCACAGGGGAGGGCAATCAGCCCCAGCATTTT.

The chain couples TRBV5-6 to TRBJ2-5, with TRBD2 as a possible D gene (7 bases). This CDR3 spans 17 amino acids. V gave up 5 bases and J gave up 3 bases, with 23 bases separating them. Germline CDR1 is SGHDT and CDR2 is YYEEEE. The CDR3 DNA follows: TGTGCCAGCAGTTCCCCTGATGCGGGGGCCATTAAAGAGACCCAGTACTTC. Translated, it gives CASSSPDAGAIKETQYF. The entire variable domain, with the rest obtained from reference TRBV5-6 and TRBJ2-5, is as follows: DAGVTQSPTHLIKTRGQQVTLRCSPKSGHDTVSWYQQALGQGPQFIFQYYEEEERQRGNFPDRFSGHQFPNYSSELNVNALLLGDSALYLCASSSPDAGAIKETQYFGPGTRLLVL.

The J gene is TRBJ2-2, the V gene TRBV5-1; possible D gene TRBD2, 7 bases. Germline V gives CDR1 SGHRS, CDR2 YFSETQ. Trimming removed 0 bases at V and 7 bases at J, with 16 bases between. CDR3 length: 16 residues. CDR3 sequence: CASSLAGGPSVGELFF. The CDR3, as DNA: TGCGCCAGCAGCTTGGCCGGGGGGCCCTCAGTCGGGGAGCTGTTTTTT.

The chain has TRBV6-1 and TRBJ2-2, with 11 bases aligning to TRBD1. The germline V gene has CDR1 MNHNS and CDR2 SASEGT. V lost 6 bases and J lost 4; bases outside the gene matches: 4. The length of the CDR3 is 15 residues. Here the CDR3 DNA reads TGTGCCAGCAGAGGACAGGGGGCCGGCACCGGGGAGCTGTTTTTT. Its translation: CASRGQGAGTGELFF.

The chain is built from TRBV29-1 and TRBJ2-5, with 7 bases matching TRBD2. The CDR3 is made up of 11 amino acids. With V trimmed by 7 bases and J by 5 bases, 4 bases remained unmatched. Germline CDR1 reads SQVTM; CDR2 reads ANQGSEA. As DNA, the CDR3 is TGCAGCGGAAACGGGGGGGAGACCCAGTACTTC. Encoded protein: CSGNGGETQYF.

The chain links TRBV12-5 to TRBJ1-2, with D possibly matching TRBD1 (6 bases). The CDR3 is 14 amino acids. CDR1 LGHNT and CDR2 FRNRAP come from the germline V gene. Trimming stripped 1 base from V and 7 bases from J, with 13 bases between. This CDR3 reads CASGLETGIGGYTF. The DNA for the CDR3 is TGTGCTAGTGGTTTGGAAACAGGGATAGGTGGCTACACCTTC. The full variable domain, with the rest looked up from reference TRBV12-5 and TRBJ1-2, is DARVTQTPRHKVTEMGQEVTMRCQPILGHNTVFWYRQTMMQGLELLAYFRNRAPLDDSGMPKDRFSAEMPDATLATLKIQPSEPRDSAVYFCASGLETGIGGYTFGSGTRLTVV.